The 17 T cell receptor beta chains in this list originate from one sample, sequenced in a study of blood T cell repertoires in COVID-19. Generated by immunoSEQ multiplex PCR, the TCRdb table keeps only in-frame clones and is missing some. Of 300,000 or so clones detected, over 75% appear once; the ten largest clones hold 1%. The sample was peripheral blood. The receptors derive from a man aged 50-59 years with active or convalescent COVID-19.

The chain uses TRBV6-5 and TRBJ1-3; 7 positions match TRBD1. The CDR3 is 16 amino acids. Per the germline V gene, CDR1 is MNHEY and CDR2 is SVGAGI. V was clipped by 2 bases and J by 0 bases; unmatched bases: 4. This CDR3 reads CASSYDRASSGNTIYF. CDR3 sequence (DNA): TGTGCCAGCAGTTACGACAGGGCCTCCTCTGGAAACACCATATATTTT.

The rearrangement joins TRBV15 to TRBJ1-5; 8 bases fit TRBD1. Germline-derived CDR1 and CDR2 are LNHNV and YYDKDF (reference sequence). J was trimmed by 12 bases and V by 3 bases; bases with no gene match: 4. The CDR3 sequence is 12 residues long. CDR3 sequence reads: CATSRDRERQHF. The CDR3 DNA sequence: TGTGCCACCAGCAGGGACAGGGAACGCCAGCATTTT.

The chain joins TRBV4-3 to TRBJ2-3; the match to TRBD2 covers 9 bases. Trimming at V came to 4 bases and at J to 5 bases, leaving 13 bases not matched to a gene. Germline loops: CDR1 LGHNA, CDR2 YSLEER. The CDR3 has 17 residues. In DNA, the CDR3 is TGCGCCAGCAGCCGAAGTCCAGCGGGGGGCCCTGGAGATACGCAGTATTTT. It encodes CASSRSPAGGPGDTQYF.

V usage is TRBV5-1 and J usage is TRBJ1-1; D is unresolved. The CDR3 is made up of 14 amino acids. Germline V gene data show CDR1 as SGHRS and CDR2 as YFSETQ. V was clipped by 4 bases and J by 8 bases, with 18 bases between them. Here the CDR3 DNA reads TGCGCCAGCAGCCCCGAGGGAGGGTGGATGGAAGCTTTCTTT. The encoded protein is CASSPEGGWMEAFF.

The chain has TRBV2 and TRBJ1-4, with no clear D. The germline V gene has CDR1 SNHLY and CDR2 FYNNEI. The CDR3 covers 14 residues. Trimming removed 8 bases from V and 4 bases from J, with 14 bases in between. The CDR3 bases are TGTGCCAGCGGAAAGTCCGGGAATAATGAAAAACTGTTTTTT. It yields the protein CASGKSGNNEKLFF.

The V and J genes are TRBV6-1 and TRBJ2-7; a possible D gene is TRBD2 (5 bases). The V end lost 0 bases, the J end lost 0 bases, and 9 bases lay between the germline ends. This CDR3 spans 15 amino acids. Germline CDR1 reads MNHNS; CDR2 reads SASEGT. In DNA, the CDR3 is TGTGCCAGCAGTGAAGCGGGAACTAGCTCCTACGAGCAGTACTTC. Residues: CASSEAGTSSYEQYF.

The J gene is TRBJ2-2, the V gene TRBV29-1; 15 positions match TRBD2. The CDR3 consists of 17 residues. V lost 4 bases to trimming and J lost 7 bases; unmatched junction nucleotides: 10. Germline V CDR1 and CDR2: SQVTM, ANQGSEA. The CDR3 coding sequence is TGCAGCGTTGCAGGACTAGCGGGAGGGCCTGGGAACGGGGAGCTGTTTTTT. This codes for CSVAGLAGGPGNGELFF.

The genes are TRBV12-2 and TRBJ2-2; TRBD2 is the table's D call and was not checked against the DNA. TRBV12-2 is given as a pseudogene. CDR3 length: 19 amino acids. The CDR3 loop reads CASRFNPRIRGWHTGELFF. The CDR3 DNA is TGTGCAAGTCGCTTCAATCCCAGGATTCGGGGGTGGCACACCGGGGAGCTGTTTTTT.

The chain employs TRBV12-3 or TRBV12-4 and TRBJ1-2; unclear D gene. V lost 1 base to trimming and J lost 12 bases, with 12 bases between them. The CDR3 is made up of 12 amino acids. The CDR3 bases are TGTGCCAGCAGTTTAGTACAGACGTTCCACACCTTC. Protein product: CASSLVQTFHTF.

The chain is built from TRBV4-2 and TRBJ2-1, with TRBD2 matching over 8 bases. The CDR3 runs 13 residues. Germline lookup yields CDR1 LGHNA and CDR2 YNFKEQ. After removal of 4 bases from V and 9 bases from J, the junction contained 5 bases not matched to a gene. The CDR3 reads CASSPLAAGEQFF. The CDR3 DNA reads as TGTGCCAGCAGCCCACTAGCGGCGGGTGAGCAGTTCTTC.

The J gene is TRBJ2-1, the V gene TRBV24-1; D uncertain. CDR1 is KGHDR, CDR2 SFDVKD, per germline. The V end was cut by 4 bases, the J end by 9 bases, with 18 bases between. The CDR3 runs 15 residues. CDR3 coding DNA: TGTGCCACCAGTGACCAGGCGCTGCAGGTTCCTGAGCAGTTCTTC. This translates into CATSDQALQVPEQFF.

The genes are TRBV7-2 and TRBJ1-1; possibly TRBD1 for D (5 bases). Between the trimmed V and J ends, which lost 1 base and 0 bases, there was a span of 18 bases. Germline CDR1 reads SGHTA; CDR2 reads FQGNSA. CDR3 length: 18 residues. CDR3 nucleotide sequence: TGTGCCAGCAGCTTAGTCGTTTTGGGGCCGACGATGAACACTGAAGCTTTCTTT. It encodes CASSLVVLGPTMNTEAFF.

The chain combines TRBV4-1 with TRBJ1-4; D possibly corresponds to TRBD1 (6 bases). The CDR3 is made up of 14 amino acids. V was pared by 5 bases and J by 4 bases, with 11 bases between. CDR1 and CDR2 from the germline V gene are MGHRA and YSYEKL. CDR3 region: CASSFRGLNEKLFF. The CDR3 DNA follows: TGCGCCAGCAGCTTCAGGGGCCTTAATGAAAAACTGTTTTTT.

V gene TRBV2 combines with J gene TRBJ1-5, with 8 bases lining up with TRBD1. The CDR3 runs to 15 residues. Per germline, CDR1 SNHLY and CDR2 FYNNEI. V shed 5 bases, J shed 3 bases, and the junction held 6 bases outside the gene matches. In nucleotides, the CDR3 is TGTGCCAGCAGTTCTCAGGGGGCGGTCAATCAGCCCCAGCATTTT. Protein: CASSSQGAVNQPQHF. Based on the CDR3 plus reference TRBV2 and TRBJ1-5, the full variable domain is EPEVTQTPSHQVTQMGQEVILRCVPISNHLYFYWYRQILGQKVEFLVSFYNNEISEKSEIFDDQFSVERPDGSNFTLKIRSTKLEDSAMYFCASSSQGAVNQPQHFGDGTRLSIL.

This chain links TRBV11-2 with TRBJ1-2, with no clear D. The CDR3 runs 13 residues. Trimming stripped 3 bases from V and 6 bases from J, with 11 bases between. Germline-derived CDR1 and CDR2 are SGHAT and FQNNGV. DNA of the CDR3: TGTGCCAGCAGCTTCGGGTCGGCTAATGGCTACACCTTC. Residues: CASSFGSANGYTF.

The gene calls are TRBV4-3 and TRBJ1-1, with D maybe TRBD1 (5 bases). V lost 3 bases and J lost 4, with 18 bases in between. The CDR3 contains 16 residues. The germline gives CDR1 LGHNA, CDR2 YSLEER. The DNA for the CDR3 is TGCGCCAGCAGCCACCCTAAGGGTAGGGGTGTCACTGAAGCTTTCTTT. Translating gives CASSHPKGRGVTEAFF.

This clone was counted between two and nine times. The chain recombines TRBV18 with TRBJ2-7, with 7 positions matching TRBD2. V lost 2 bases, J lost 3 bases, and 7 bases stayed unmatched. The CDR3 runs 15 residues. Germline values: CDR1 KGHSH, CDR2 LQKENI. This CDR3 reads CASSPALGGGYEQYF. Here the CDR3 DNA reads TGTGCCAGCTCACCAGCACTGGGCGGGGGCTACGAGCAGTACTTC.